The rows below give T cell receptor beta chains drawn from one sample of a study of immune heterogeneity within non-small cell lung tumors. One entry per CDR3 protein, called by TCRdb with MiXCR from the multiplex PCR reads. Of roughly 15,000 distinct CDR3 sequences in the sample, 30% are singletons; the top ten hold roughly 15%. The material sequenced was lung tumor tissue. The receptors were sampled from a woman between 45 and 65 years old with non-small cell lung cancer. Each CDR3 is given with its conserved first and last residue. D genes are given only for firm matches. Rows may omit the clone size; those that give it use once, few, many or a size class.

clone size	D gene	V gene	J gene	CDR3 DNA	CDR3 protein
medium-sized	TRBD1	TRBV30	TRBJ2-7	TGTGCCTGGAGTCCCGCTGGGACAGGGATGCGGGGGCAGTACTTC	CAWSPAGTGMRGQYF
once	TRBD1	TRBV28	TRBJ1-2	TGTGCCAGCAGACGATCCGGGACAGGGGGCGAGGTTGGCTACACCTTC	CASRRSGTGGEVGYTF
few	-	TRBV12-3/TRBV12-4	TRBJ1-1	TGTGCCAGCAGTTTAGTTGCGGAGACTGAAGCTTTCTTT	CASSLVAETEAFF
medium-sized	-	TRBV28	TRBJ2-7	TGTGCCAGCAGTATGCTGGATGGCGAGCAGTACTTC	CASSMLDGEQYF
many	TRBD1	TRBV14	TRBJ2-7	TGTGCCAGCAGCCAAGAAGGTCACAGGGGAAGCTCCTACGAGCAGTACTTC	CASSQEGHRGSSYEQYF
once	-	TRBV5-4	TRBJ2-2	TGTGCCATCAGCTTTCAGAACACCGGGGAGCTGTTTTTT	CAISFQNTGELFF
-	TRBD1	TRBV7-9	TRBJ1-3	TGTGCCATCATCAAGGGACAGGGGAACACCATATATTTT	CAIIKGQGNTIYF
-	TRBD2	TRBV5-1	TRBJ2-3	TGCGCCAGCAGCTTGGAAGGTAGCGGGGGGGCCATGGGCACAGATACGCAGTATTTT	CASSLEGSGGAMGTDTQYF
-	-	TRBV20-1	TRBJ2-7	TGCAGTGCTAGAGGTCGGGGCCGAGACTACGAGCAGTACTTC	CSARGRGRDYEQYF
many	-	TRBV3-1	TRBJ2-1	TGTGCCAGCAGCCAAGCTGGGATAGGACCTTACAATGAGCAGTTCTTC	CASSQAGIGPYNEQFF
-	-	TRBV29-1	TRBJ2-3	TGCAGCGTCGCCAGGGACATGGTAGGAGCAGATACGCAGTATTTT	CSVARDMVGADTQYF
few	-	TRBV28	TRBJ2-1	TGTGCCAGCAGTCCCGGGCTGGGGAGCTCCTACAATGAGCAGTTCTTC	CASSPGLGSSYNEQFF
-	TRBD1	TRBV6-1	TRBJ1-6	TGTGCCAGTAAGGGGACAGGGGAAAATTCACCCCTCCACTTT	CASKGTGENSPLHF
few	-	TRBV7-2	TRBJ1-5	TGTGCCAGCAGCCTGGGGGGCCTGCGCAATCAGCCCCAGCATTTT	CASSLGGLRNQPQHF
many	TRBD2	TRBV5-1	TRBJ2-1	TGCGCCAGCAGCTTGGCCATGGGACTAGCGGGAGGAAATGAGCAGTTCTTC	CASSLAMGLAGGNEQFF
medium-sized	TRBD1	TRBV20-1	TRBJ1-4	TGCAGTGCTAGAAGTGGCTCGGGACAGACGAATGAAAAACTGTTTTTT	CSARSGSGQTNEKLFF
few	-	TRBV6-2/TRBV6-3	TRBJ1-5	TGTGCCAGCAGGGGTGGGACGGCCAGACGCAATCAGCCCCAGCATTTT	CASRGGTARRNQPQHF
once	-	TRBV5-5	TRBJ2-7	TGTGCCAGCAGCACAGGTTACGAGCAGTACTTC	CASSTGYEQYF